This T cell receptor beta chain was retrieved from a study of human T cells and chemical hapten exposure. As to time point: pre-sensitization, week 0. As for treatment: therapeutic diphenylcyclopropenone sensitization with weekly scalp DPC. In TCRdb, the RACE reads were re-called with MiXCR into one record per CDR3 protein. This table holds 280,000 or so distinct CDR3 sequences, approximately 7.5% found once. This clonotype was counted at least ten times. CDR3 length: 15 residues. V dropped 7 bases and J dropped 3 bases, with 18 bases sitting between them. Looked up from germline, CDR1 is MNHNS and CDR2 is SASEGT.

The TCR comes from a man aged 18 to 30 with alopecia areata. Some clones in this sample may be carry-over from other donors' samples. The chain combines TRBV6-1 with TRBJ1-1; D gene unclear. Specimen: whole blood, collected in connection with sensitization to the hapten diphenylcyclopropenone (DPC). The CDR3 DNA sequence: TGTGCCAGCAAATTAATAGGCCAACCGGACACTGAAGCTTTCTTT. Its protein product is CASKLIGQPDTEAFF.